The 11 T cell receptor beta chains presented below share a single source sample, sequenced in a study of CD8+ T cells in alopecia areata. Specified treatment: oral pan-JAK inhibitor, 5-10 mg twice daily. Reverse transcription of extracted RNA yielded cDNA, which provided the sequencing template. Method: immunoSEQ multiplex PCR; TCRdb's copy keeps in-frame clones and lacks some. This sample has around 270,000 clones, with about 62% found just once. Source: CD4+ T cells sorted from blood, taken at week 24, from a patient treated with tofacitinib. The source is a human donor with alopecia areata.

This sequence joins TRBV7-9 and TRBJ2-5; either TRBD1 or TRBD2 may fit D (5 bases each). Trimming removed 4 bases at V and 5 bases at J, with 17 bases between. The CDR3 loop spans 15 amino acids. Germline V gives CDR1 SEHNR, CDR2 FQNEAQ (reference sequence). This chain's CDR3 is CASSSSGTVGETQYF. The CDR3 DNA is TGTGCCAGCAGCTCCTCCGGGACGGTGGGGGAGACCCAGTACTTC.

The genes are TRBV5-6 and TRBJ2-3; no clear D. The V and J ends lost 0 bases and 5 bases respectively, with 7 bases between them. Germline values: CDR1 SGHDT, CDR2 YYEEEE. The CDR3 contains 13 residues. Here the CDR3 reads CASSLARRDTQYF. The CDR3 DNA reads as TGTGCCAGCAGCTTGGCCCGGCGAGATACGCAGTATTTT.

The V call is TRBV6-5, the J call TRBJ2-2, with D possibly matching TRBD1 (6 bases). CDR3 length: 14 residues. Germline V gene data show CDR1 as MNHEY and CDR2 as SVGAGI. Trimming stripped 6 bases from V and 1 base from J, with 9 bases between. The CDR3 DNA follows: TGTGCCAGCAGACGACAGGAGAACACCGGGGAGCTGTTTTTT. Protein product: CASRRQENTGELFF.

This clone showed up just a few times. The rearrangement links TRBV7-9 to TRBJ1-4; D may be TRBD1 (6 bases). The CDR3 extends over 15 amino acids. The germline gives CDR1 SEHNR, CDR2 FQNEAQ (reference sequence). V was pared by 5 bases and J by 0 bases, with 10 bases between. As DNA, the CDR3 is TGTGCCAGCAGCCGACAGGCAGCAACTAATGAAAAACTGTTTTTT. Amino acids: CASSRQAATNEKLFF.

The V gene is TRBV10-3, the J gene TRBJ1-2; D call uncertain. Between the trimmed V and J ends, which lost 0 bases and 6 bases, there was a span of 14 bases. This CDR3 is 15 amino acids long. CDR1 and CDR2 (germline): ENHRY, SYGVKD. This CDR3 reads CAISESERQSDGYTF. In DNA form, the CDR3 reads TGTGCCATCAGTGAGTCGGAACGCCAATCCGATGGCTACACCTTC.

This clone was seen more than once but under ten times. The chain combines TRBV10-3 with TRBJ2-5; tentative D call: TRBD2 (6 bases). This CDR3 is built from 12 residues. Germline CDR1 and CDR2: ENHRY and SYGVKD. Trimming stripped 4 bases from V and 3 bases from J, with 6 bases between. The CDR3 sequence: CAISGGEETQYF. The CDR3 nucleotides read TGTGCCATCAGTGGCGGGGAAGAGACCCAGTACTTC.

On this clone: The sample has other DNA sequences that encode this CDR3 too. CDR3 coding DNA: TGTGCCTGGAGCCGGGGAAACTATGGCTACACCTTC. Amino acid sequence: CAWSRGNYGYTF. The chain combines TRBV30 with TRBJ1-2; D is ambiguous. Trimming pared 3 bases from V and 2 bases from J, leaving 7 bases between. Germline V gene data show CDR1 as GTSNPN and CDR2 as SVGIG (reference sequence). This CDR3 is 12 amino acids long.

The chain combines TRBV7-2 with TRBJ2-2; D gene unclear. The CDR3 consists of 15 residues. The V gene's germline CDR1 is SGHTA and CDR2 FQGNSA. Trimming left V 5 bases short and J 4 bases short, with 14 bases between. In nucleotides, the CDR3 is TGTGCCAGCAGCCCCCTCCGGGTCGGCACCGGGGAGCTGTTTTTT. It codes for CASSPLRVGTGELFF.

The chain carries TRBV4-2 and TRBJ2-3; 10 bases map to TRBD2. V gave up 0 bases and J gave up 3 bases; unmatched junction bases: 12. This CDR3 spans 19 amino acids. Germline values: CDR1 LGHNA, CDR2 YNFKEQ. The CDR3 reads CASSQDRRRASGGTDTQYF. DNA for the CDR3: TGTGCCAGCAGCCAAGATCGGAGGAGGGCTAGCGGGGGAACAGATACGCAGTATTTT.

The chain joins TRBV5-1 to TRBJ2-5; D unresolved. The CDR3 consists of 14 residues. Deletions cut 4 bases from V and 3 bases from J, with 13 bases between. CDR1 SGHRS and CDR2 YFSETQ come from the germline V gene. CDR3 residues: CASSPTRREETQYF. In nucleotides, the CDR3 is TGCGCCAGCAGCCCCACCAGGCGTGAAGAGACCCAGTACTTC. The variable domain in full, completed from reference TRBV5-1 and TRBJ2-5, reads KAGVTQTPRYLIKTRGQQVTLSCSPISGHRSVSWYQQTPGQGLQFLFEYFSETQRNKGNFPGRFSGRQFSNSRSEMNVSTLELGDSALYLCASSPTRREETQYFGPGTRLLVL.

The chain links TRBV30 to TRBJ1-1; 7 positions agree with TRBD1. Per the germline V gene, CDR1 is GTSNPN and CDR2 is SVGIG (reference sequence). V was clipped by 8 bases and J by 3 bases; unmatched bases: 15. The CDR3 consists of 15 residues. As DNA, the CDR3 is TGTGCCGGTATGACAGGGAGGTTGATGGACACTGAAGCTTTCTTT. This encodes CAGMTGRLMDTEAFF.